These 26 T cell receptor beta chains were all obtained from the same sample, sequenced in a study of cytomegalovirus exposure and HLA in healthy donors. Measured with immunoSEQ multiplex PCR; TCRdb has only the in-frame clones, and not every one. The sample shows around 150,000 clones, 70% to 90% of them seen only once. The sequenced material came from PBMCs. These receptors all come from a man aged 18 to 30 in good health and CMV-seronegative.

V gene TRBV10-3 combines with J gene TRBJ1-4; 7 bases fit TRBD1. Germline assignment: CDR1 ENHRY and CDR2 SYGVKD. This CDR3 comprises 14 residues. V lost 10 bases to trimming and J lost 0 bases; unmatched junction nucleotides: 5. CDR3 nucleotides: TGTGCCAGCTCAGGGGGAGCAACTAATGAAAAACTGTTTTTT. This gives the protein CASSGGATNEKLFF.

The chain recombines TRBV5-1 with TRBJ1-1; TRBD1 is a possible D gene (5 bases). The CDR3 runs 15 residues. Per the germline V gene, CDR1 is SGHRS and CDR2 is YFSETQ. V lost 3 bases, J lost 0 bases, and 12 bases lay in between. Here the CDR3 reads CASSSTAYMNTEAFF. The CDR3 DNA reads TGCGCCAGCAGCTCGACAGCCTACATGAACACTGAAGCTTTCTTT.

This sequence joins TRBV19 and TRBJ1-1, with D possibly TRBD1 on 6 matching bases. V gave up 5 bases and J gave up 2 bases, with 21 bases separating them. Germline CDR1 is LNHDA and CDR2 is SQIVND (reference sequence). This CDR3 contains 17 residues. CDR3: CASSPLTGLPLNTEAFF. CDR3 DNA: TGTGCCAGTAGTCCCCTGACAGGCCTGCCGCTTAACACTGAAGCTTTCTTT.

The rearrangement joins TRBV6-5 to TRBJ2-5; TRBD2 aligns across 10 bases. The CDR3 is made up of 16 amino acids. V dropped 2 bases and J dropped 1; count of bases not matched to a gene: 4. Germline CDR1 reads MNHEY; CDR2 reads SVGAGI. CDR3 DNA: TGTGCCAGCAGTTACCTGGCTAGCGGGGGCCAAGAGACCCAGTACTTC. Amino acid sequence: CASSYLASGGQETQYF.

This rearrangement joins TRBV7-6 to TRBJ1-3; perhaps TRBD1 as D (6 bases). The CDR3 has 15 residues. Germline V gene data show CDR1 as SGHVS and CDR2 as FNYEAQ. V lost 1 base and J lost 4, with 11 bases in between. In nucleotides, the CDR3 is TGTGCCAGCAGCTTAGATACAGGGTCAGGAAACACCATATATTTT. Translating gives CASSLDTGSGNTIYF.

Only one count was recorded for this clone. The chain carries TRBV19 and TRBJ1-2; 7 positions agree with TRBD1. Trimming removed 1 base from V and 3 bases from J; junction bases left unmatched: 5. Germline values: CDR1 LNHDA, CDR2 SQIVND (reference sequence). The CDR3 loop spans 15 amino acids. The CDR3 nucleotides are TGTGCCAGTAGTATAGCCGGAGGGGGCGACTATGGCTACACCTTC. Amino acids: CASSIAGGGDYGYTF.

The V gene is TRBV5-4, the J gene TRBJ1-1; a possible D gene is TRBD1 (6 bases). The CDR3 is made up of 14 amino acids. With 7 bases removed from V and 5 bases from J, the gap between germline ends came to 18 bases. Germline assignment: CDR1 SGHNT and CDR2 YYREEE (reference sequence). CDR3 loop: CASRQVLAATEAFF. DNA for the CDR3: TGTGCCAGCCGACAGGTCTTGGCCGCAACTGAAGCTTTCTTT.

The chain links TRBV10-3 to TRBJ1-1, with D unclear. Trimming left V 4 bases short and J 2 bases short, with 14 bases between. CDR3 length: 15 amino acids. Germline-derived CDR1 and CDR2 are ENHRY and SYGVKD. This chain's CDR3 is CAISGYPGDNTEAFF. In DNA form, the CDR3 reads TGTGCCATCAGTGGTTACCCAGGTGATAACACTGAAGCTTTCTTT.

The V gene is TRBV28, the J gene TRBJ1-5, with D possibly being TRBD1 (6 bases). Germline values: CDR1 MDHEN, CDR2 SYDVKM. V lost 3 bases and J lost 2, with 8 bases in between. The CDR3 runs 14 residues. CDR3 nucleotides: TGTGCCAGCAGTTTCTGGACAGGCAATCAGCCCCAGCATTTT. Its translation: CASSFWTGNQPQHF.

The CDR3 is CASSLVSVLAGGYNEQFF. The CDR3 DNA reads as TGCGCCAGCAGCTTGGTTTCGGTACTAGCGGGAGGGTACAATGAGCAGTTCTTC. The V and J genes are TRBV5-1 and TRBJ2-1, with TRBD2 identical over 13 bases. The CDR3 is 18 amino acids. Germline-derived CDR1 and CDR2 are SGHRS and YFSETQ. V lost 0 bases to trimming and J lost 4 bases; unmatched junction nucleotides: 7.

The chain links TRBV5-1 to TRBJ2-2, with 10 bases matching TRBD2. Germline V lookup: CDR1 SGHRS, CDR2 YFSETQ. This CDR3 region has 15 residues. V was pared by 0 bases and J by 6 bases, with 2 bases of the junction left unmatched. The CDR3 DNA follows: TGCGCCAGCAGCTTGGCCGGACTAGCGGCCGGGGAGCTGTTTTTT. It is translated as CASSLAGLAAGELFF.

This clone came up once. The DNA of the CDR3 is TGTGCCAGCAGTGGCCGGGACAGGGAGTGGGAAAAACTGTTTTTT. Translation gives CASSGRDREWEKLFF. The chain is built from TRBV27 and TRBJ1-4, with 9 positions matching TRBD1. The V and J ends lost 5 bases and 8 bases, in that order; junction bases with no gene match: 9. Germline CDR1 reads MNHEY; CDR2 reads SMNVEV (reference sequence). The CDR3 is 15 residues long.

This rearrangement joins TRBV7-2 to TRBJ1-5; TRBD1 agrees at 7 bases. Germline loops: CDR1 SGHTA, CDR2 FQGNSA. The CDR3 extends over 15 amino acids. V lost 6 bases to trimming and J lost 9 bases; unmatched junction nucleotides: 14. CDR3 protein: CASSNPTGSLSPQHF. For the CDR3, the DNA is TGTGCCAGCAGTAATCCGACAGGGTCCCTCTCGCCCCAGCATTTT.

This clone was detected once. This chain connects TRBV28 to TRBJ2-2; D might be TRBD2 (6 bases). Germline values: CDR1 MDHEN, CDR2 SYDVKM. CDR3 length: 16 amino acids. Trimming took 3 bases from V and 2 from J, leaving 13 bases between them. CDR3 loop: CASSFGGDPNTGELFF. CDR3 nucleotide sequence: TGTGCCAGCAGTTTCGGAGGGGATCCTAACACCGGGGAGCTGTTTTTT.

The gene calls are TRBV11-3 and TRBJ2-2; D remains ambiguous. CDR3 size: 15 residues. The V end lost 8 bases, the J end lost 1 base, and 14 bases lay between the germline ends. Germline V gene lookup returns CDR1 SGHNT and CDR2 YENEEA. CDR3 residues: CASDLLRRNTGELFF. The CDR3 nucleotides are TGTGCCAGCGACCTCCTAAGGAGGAACACCGGGGAGCTGTTTTTT.

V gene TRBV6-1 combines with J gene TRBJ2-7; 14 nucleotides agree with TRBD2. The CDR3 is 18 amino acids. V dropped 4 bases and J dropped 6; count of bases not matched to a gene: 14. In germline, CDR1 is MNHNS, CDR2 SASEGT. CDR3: CASSVRPGLAGEMSEQYV. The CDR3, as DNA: TGTGCCAGCAGTGTACGACCGGGACTAGCGGGGGAGATGAGCGAGCAGTACGTC.

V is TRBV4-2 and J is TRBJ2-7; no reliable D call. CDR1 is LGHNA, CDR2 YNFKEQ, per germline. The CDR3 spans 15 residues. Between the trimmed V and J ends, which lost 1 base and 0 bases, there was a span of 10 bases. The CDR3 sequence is CASSQGYHSSYEQYF. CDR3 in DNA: TGTGCCAGCAGCCAAGGTTACCACAGCTCCTACGAGCAGTACTTC.

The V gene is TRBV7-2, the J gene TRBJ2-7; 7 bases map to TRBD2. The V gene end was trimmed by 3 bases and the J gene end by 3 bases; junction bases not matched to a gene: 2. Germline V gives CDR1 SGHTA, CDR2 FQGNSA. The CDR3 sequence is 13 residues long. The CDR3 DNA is TGTGCCAGCAGCTTCGGCGGGGGCTACGAGCAGTACTTC. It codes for CASSFGGGYEQYF.

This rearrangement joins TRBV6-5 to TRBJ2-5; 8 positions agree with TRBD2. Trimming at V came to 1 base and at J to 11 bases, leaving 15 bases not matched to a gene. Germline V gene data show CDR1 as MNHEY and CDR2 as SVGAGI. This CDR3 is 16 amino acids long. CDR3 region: CASSYFGGRTPPHQYF. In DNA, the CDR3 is TGTGCCAGCAGTTACTTTGGCGGGAGGACCCCACCGCATCAGTACTTC.

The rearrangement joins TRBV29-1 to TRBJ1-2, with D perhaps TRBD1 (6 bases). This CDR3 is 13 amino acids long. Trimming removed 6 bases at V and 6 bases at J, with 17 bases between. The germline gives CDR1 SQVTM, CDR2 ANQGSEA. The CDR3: CSVEQGRIDGYTF. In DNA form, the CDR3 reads TGCAGCGTAGAACAGGGTCGGATCGATGGCTACACCTTC.

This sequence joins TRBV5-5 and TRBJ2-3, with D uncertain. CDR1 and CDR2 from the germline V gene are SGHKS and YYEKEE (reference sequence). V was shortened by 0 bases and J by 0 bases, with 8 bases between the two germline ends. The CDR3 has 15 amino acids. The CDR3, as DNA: TGTGCCAGCAGCTTGGCCGTCTCTAGCACAGATACGCAGTATTTT. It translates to CASSLAVSSTDTQYF.

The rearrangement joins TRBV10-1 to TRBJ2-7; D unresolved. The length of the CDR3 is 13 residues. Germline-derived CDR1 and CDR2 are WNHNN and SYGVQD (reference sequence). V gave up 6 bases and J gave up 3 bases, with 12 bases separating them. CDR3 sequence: CASSFSMSYEQYF. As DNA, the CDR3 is TGCGCCAGCAGCTTTTCCATGAGCTACGAGCAGTACTTC.

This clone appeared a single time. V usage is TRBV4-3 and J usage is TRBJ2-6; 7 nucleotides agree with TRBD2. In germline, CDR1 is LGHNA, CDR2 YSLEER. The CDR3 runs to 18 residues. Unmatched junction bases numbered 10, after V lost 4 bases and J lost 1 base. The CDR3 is CASSPDWEGGSGANVLTF. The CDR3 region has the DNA TGCGCCAGCAGCCCGGATTGGGAGGGCGGGTCTGGGGCCAACGTCCTGACTTTC.

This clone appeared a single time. In nucleotides, the CDR3 is TGTGCCAGCAGCCCAACAAAGACACCGGGGATCGCGGAAGCTTTCTTT. Amino acid sequence: CASSPTKTPGIAEAFF. The chain joins TRBV11-1 to TRBJ1-1; D gene uncertain. Germline CDR1 is SGHAT and CDR2 is FQDESV (reference sequence). This CDR3 region has 16 residues. V lost 5 bases and J 8 bases, leaving 24 bases between the germline ends. The complete variable domain, with remaining parts taken from reference TRBV11-1 and TRBJ1-1, reads EAEVAQSPRYKITEKSQAVAFWCDPISGHATLYWYRQILGQGPELLVQFQDESVVDDSQLPKDRFSAERLKGVDSTLKIQPAELGDSAMYLCASSPTKTPGIAEAFFGQGTRLTVV.

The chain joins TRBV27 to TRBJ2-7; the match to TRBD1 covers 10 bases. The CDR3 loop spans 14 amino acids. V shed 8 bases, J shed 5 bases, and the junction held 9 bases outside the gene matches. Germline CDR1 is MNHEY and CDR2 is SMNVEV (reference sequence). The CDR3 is CASGTRDRGHEQYF. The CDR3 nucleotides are TGTGCCAGCGGGACGCGGGACAGGGGACACGAGCAGTACTTC.

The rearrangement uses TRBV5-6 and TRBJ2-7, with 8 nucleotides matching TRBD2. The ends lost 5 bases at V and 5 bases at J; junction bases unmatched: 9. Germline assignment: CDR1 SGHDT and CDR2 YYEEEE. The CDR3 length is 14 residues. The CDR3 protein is CASRLTSGTDEQYF. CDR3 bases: TGTGCCAGCAGACTAACTAGCGGCACCGACGAGCAGTACTTC.